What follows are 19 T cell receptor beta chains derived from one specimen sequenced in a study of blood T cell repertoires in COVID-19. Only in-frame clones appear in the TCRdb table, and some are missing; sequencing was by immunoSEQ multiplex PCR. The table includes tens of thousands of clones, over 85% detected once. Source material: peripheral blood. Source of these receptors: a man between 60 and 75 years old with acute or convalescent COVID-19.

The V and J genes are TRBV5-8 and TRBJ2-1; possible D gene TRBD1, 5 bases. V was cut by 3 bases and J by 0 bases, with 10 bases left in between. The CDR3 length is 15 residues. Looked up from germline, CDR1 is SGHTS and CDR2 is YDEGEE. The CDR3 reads CASSSGSSSYNEQFF. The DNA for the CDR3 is TGTGCCAGCAGCTCAGGGTCCAGCTCCTACAATGAGCAGTTCTTC. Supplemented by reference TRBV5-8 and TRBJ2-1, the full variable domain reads EAGVTQSPTHLIKTRGQQATLRCSPISGHTSVYWYQQALGLGLQFLLWYDEGEERNRGNFPPRFSGRQFPNYSSELNVNALELEDSALYLCASSSGSSSYNEQFFGPGTRLTVL.

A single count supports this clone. CDR3 nucleotides: TGTGCCAGCAGCTTCTATCGGACAGGAGGCTATAATTCACCCCTCCACTTT. This codes for CASSFYRTGGYNSPLHF. The chain joins TRBV27 to TRBJ1-6; the match to TRBD1 covers 7 bases. Germline trimming cut 6 bases from V and 3 bases from J; bases unmatched to any gene: 11. The CDR3 has 17 amino acids. Germline V gene lookup returns CDR1 MNHEY and CDR2 SMNVEV (reference sequence).

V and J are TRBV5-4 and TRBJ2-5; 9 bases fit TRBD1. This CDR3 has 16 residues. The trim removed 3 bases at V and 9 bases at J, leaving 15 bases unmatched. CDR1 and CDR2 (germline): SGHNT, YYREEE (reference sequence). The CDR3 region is CASSSPRQGGRVAQYF. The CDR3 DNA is TGTGCCAGCAGCTCTCCCCGACAGGGGGGGAGAGTGGCCCAGTACTTC. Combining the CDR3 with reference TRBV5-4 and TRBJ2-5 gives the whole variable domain ETGVTQSPTHLIKTRGQQVTLRCSSQSGHNTVSWYQQALGQGPQFIFQYYREEENGRGNFPPRFSGLQFPNYSSELNVNALELDDSALYLCASSSPRQGGRVAQYFGPGTRLLVL.

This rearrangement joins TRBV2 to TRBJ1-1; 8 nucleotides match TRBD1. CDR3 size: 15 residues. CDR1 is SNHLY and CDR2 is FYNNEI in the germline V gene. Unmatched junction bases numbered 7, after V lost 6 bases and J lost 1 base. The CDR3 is CASSWGQVQNTEAFF. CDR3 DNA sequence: TGTGCCAGCAGCTGGGGACAGGTTCAGAACACTGAAGCTTTCTTT.

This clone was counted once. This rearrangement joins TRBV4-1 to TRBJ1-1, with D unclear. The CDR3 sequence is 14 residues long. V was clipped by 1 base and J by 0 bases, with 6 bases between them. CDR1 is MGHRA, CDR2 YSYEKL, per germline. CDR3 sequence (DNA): TGCGCCAGCAGCCAAGGGCAAATGAACACTGAAGCTTTCTTT. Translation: CASSQGQMNTEAFF.

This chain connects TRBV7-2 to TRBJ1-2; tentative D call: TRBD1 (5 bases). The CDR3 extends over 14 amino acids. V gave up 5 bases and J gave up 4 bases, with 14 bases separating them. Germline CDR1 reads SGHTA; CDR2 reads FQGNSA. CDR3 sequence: CASSLQTGGYGYTF. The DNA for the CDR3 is TGTGCCAGCAGCCTCCAAACGGGGGGCTATGGCTACACCTTC.

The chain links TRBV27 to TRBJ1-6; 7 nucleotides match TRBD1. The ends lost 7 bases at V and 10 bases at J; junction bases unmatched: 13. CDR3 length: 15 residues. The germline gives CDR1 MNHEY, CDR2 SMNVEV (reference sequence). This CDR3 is CASMGVDRVESPLHF. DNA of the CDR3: TGTGCCAGCATGGGGGTCGACAGGGTGGAATCACCCCTCCACTTT.

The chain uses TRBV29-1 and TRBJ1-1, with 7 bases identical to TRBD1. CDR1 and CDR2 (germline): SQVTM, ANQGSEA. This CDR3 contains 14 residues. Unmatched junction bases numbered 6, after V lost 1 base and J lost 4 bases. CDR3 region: CSVEARQGGTEAFF. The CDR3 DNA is TGCAGCGTTGAAGCCAGACAGGGAGGCACTGAAGCTTTCTTT.

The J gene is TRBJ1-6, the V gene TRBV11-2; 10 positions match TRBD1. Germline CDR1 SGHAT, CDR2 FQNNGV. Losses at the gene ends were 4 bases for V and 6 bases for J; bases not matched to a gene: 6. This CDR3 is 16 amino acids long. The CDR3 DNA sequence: TGTGCCAGCAGCTGGAATGGACAGGGGGTTAATTCACCCCTCCACTTT. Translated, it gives CASSWNGQGVNSPLHF.

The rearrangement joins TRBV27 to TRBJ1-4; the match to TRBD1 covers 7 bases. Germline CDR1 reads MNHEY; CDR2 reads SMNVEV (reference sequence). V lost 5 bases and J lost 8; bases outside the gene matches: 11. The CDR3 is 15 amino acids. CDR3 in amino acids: CASSRTGVFGEKLFF. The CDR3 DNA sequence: TGTGCCAGCAGTCGAACAGGGGTTTTCGGCGAAAAACTGTTTTTT. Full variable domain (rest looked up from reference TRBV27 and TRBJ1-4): EAQVTQNPRYLITVTGKKLTVTCSQNMNHEYMSWYRQDPGLGLRQIYYSMNVEVTDKGDVPEGYKVSRKEKRNFPLILESPSPNQTSLYFCASSRTGVFGEKLFFGSGTQLSVL.

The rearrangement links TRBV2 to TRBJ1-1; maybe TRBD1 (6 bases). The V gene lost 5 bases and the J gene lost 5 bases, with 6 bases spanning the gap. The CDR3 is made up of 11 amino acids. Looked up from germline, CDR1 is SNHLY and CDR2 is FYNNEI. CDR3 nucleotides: TGTGCCAGCAGTCAGGGGACTGAAGCTTTCTTT. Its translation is CASSQGTEAFF.

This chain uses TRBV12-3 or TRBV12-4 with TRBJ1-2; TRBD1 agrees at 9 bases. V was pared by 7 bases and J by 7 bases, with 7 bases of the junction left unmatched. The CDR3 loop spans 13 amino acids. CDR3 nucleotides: TGTGCCAGCACTACACAGGGGGCGCGTGGCTACACCTTC. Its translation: CASTTQGARGYTF.

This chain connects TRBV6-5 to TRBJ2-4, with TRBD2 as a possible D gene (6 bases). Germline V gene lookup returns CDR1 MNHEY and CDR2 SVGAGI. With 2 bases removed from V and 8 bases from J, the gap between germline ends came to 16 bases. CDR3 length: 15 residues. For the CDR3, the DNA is TGTGCCAGCAGTTACACCAGGGACCCGGGGGACATTCAGTACTTC. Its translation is CASSYTRDPGDIQYF.

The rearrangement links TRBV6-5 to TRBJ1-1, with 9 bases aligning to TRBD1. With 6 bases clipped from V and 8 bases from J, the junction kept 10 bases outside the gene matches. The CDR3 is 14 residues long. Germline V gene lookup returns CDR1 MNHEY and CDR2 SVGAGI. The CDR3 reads CASSLTGDRVEAFF. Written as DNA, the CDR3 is TGTGCCAGCAGCCTCACCGGGGACAGGGTAGAAGCTTTCTTT.

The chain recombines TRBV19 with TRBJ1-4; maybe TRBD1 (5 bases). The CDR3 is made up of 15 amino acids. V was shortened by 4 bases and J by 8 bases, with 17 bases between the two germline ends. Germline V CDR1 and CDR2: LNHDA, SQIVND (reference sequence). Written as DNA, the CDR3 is TGTGCCAGTAGTAGCGGGACGGCTCGTGGGGAAAAACTGTTTTTT. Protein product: CASSSGTARGEKLFF.

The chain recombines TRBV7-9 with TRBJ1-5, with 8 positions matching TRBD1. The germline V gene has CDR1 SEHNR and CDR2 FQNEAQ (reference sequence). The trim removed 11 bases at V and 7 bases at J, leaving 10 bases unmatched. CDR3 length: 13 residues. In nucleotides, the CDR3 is TGTGCCGGTGACAGGGGAGTTGGACAGCCCCAGCATTTT. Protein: CAGDRGVGQPQHF.

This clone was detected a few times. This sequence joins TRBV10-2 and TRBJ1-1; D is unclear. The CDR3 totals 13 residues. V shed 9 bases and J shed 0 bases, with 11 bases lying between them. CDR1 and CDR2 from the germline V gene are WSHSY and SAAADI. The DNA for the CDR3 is TGCGCCAGTAGAAGAGATGTGAACACTGAAGCTTTCTTT. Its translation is CASRRDVNTEAFF.

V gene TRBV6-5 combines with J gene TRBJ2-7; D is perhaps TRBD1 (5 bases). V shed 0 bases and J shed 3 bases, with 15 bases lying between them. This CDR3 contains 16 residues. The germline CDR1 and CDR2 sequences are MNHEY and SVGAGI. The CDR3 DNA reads TGTGCCAGCAGTTACTCCGCAGGGAATACTAACTACGAGCAGTACTTC. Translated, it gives CASSYSAGNTNYEQYF.

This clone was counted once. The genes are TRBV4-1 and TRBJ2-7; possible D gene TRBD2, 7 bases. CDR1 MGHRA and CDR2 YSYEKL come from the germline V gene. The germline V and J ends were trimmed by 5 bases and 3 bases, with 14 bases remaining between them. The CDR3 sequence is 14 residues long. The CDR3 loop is CASSVGGGLYEQYF. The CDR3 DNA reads TGCGCCAGCAGCGTTGGGGGGGGCCTCTACGAGCAGTACTTC.